The 24 T cell receptor beta chains below all came from one sample that was sequenced in a study of blood T cell repertoires in COVID-19. Data came from immunoSEQ multiplex PCR; TCRdb stores just in-frame clones and leaves some out. The sample holds approximately 300,000 clones, about nine tenths seen once. Material: peripheral blood. Source of these receptors: a woman in her thirties with COVID-19, enrolled during active disease.

V is TRBV9 and J is TRBJ1-3, with D unresolved. V lost 0 bases and J lost 4, with 5 bases in between. Germline V lookup: CDR1 SGDLS, CDR2 YYNGEE. This CDR3 comprises 13 residues. DNA for the CDR3: TGTGCCAGCAGCGTAGATGAGGGAAACACCATATATTTT. This gives the protein CASSVDEGNTIYF.

V gene TRBV6-1 combines with J gene TRBJ1-5; 8 positions agree with TRBD1. V trimming: 1 base; J trimming: 0 bases; junction bases outside the gene matches: 2. Looked up from germline, CDR1 is MNHNS and CDR2 is SASEGT. The CDR3 consists of 16 residues. The CDR3 loop is CASSEGQGISNQPQHF. The CDR3 DNA reads as TGTGCCAGCAGTGAAGGACAGGGGATTAGCAATCAGCCCCAGCATTTT.

The V call is TRBV12-3 or TRBV12-4, the J call TRBJ2-3, with a tentative D call TRBD2 (6 bases). Trimming removed 3 bases from V and 9 bases from J, with 13 bases in between. The CDR3 sequence is 13 residues long. The CDR3: CASSLGLLDTQYF. The DNA of the CDR3 is TGTGCCAGCAGTTTGGGACTGTTGGACACGCAGTATTTT.

The gene calls are TRBV11-3 and TRBJ2-1; unclear D gene. CDR1 and CDR2 from the germline V gene are SGHNT and YENEEA. Trimming took off 0 bases at V and 5 bases at J, with 2 bases between the two ends. The CDR3 is 12 amino acids. The CDR3 loop is CASSLDDNEQFF. In nucleotides, the CDR3 is TGTGCCAGCAGCTTAGACGACAATGAGCAGTTCTTC. Supplemented by reference TRBV11-3 and TRBJ2-1, the full variable domain reads EAGVVQSPRYKIIEKKQPVAFWCNPISGHNTLYWYLQNLGQGPELLIRYENEEAVDDSQLPKDRFSAERLKGVDSTLKIQPAELGDSAVYLCASSLDDNEQFFGPGTRLTVL.

The chain joins TRBV29-1 to TRBJ2-3; maybe TRBD2 (7 bases). This CDR3 spans 13 amino acids. CDR1 is SQVTM and CDR2 is ANQGSEA in the germline V gene. Trimming took off 4 bases at V and 2 bases at J, with 10 bases between the two ends. The CDR3 nucleotides read TGCAGCGTTGCGGCGGGGGCCACAGATACGCAGTATTTT. It encodes CSVAAGATDTQYF.

The genes are TRBV5-1 and TRBJ1-1, with D maybe TRBD1 (6 bases). The CDR3 is 13 amino acids. CDR1 is SGHRS, CDR2 YFSETQ, per germline. V lost 0 bases to trimming and J lost 5 bases, with 8 bases between them. The CDR3 DNA reads as TGCGCCAGCAGCTTGGGAGACAGGACTGAAGCTTTCTTT. Its translation: CASSLGDRTEAFF.

CDR3: CASRPSGTGGWWGELFF. For the CDR3, the DNA is TGTGCCAGCAGGCCCAGCGGGACAGGGGGGTGGTGGGGGGAGCTGTTTTTT. The rearrangement links TRBV27 to TRBJ2-2, with 11 positions matching TRBD1. The CDR3 is 17 amino acids. Looked up from germline, CDR1 is MNHEY and CDR2 is SMNVEV (reference sequence). Trimming at V came to 6 bases and at J to 8 bases, leaving 14 bases not matched to a gene.

This chain links TRBV30 with TRBJ2-5; possibly TRBD1 for D (6 bases). This CDR3 has 15 amino acids. The V gene's germline CDR1 is GTSNPN and CDR2 SVGIG (reference sequence). Trimming took off 2 bases at V and 5 bases at J, with 18 bases between the two ends. The CDR3 here is CAWSLYRAAAETQYF. CDR3 nucleotide sequence: TGTGCCTGGAGTCTTTACAGGGCGGCGGCGGAGACCCAGTACTTC.

This clone was counted between two and nine times. The chain has TRBV19 and TRBJ1-5; possible D gene TRBD1, 6 bases. V lost 2 bases, J lost 6 bases, and 14 bases lay in between. Germline lookup yields CDR1 LNHDA and CDR2 SQIVND (reference sequence). The CDR3 contains 15 residues. CDR3 amino acids: CASSILQGEGQPQHF. CDR3 bases: TGTGCCAGTAGTATACTACAGGGTGAAGGTCAGCCCCAGCATTTT.

This sequence joins TRBV6-4 and TRBJ2-1; 9 bases map to TRBD1. Germline CDR1 reads MRHNA; CDR2 reads SNTAGT. The CDR3 extends over 15 amino acids. V lost 4 bases and J lost 1; bases outside the gene matches: 2. This CDR3 is CASSAGQGSYNEQFF. The CDR3 DNA reads as TGTGCCAGCAGTGCCGGACAGGGGTCCTACAATGAGCAGTTCTTC.

This chain joins TRBV23-1 and TRBJ1-6; TRBD1 aligns across 7 bases. TRBV23-1 is annotated as an ORF whose role is uncertain. V trimming: 2 bases; J trimming: 7 bases; junction bases outside the gene matches: 17. The CDR3 extends over 19 amino acids. Here the CDR3 DNA reads TGCGCCAGCAGTCAACTTCTACAGGGGCTTCCTGGGGGAAATTCACCCCTCCACTTT. Translation gives CASSQLLQGLPGGNSPLHF.

The V and J genes are TRBV2 and TRBJ2-1; D gene uncertain. The V end was cut by 8 bases, the J end by 0 bases, with 8 bases between. The germline gives CDR1 SNHLY, CDR2 FYNNEI. The CDR3 runs 13 residues. DNA for the CDR3: TGTGCCAGCTCCACCAGCTCCTACAATGAGCAGTTCTTC. Translation: CASSTSSYNEQFF.

The chain links TRBV5-1 to TRBJ2-2, with 14 bases fitting TRBD2. This CDR3 spans 15 amino acids. The V and J ends lost 3 bases and 6 bases, in that order; junction bases with no gene match: 1. Germline values: CDR1 SGHRS, CDR2 YFSETQ. For the CDR3, the DNA is TGCGCCAGCAGCTGGACTAGCGGGGGGCCCGGGGAGCTGTTTTTT. Translated, it gives CASSWTSGGPGELFF.

The genes are TRBV19 and TRBJ1-5; 9 nucleotides line up with TRBD1. The ends lost 7 bases at V and 2 bases at J; junction bases unmatched: 9. The CDR3 covers 16 residues. Germline V gene sequence: CDR1 LNHDA, CDR2 SQIVND (reference sequence). The CDR3 is CASTPGQGFGNQPQHF. The DNA of the CDR3 is TGTGCCAGTACCCCAGGACAGGGGTTTGGCAATCAGCCCCAGCATTTT.

The genes are TRBV6-5 and TRBJ2-3; a possible D gene is TRBD1 (5 bases). V was clipped by 7 bases and J by 3 bases, with 14 bases between them. The CDR3 runs 14 residues. Germline CDR1 MNHEY, CDR2 SVGAGI. CDR3 sequence (DNA): TGTGCCAGCAAAGTTCCCCCAGGGACAGATACGCAGTATTTT. Translated, it gives CASKVPPGTDTQYF.

The chain carries TRBV6-5 and TRBJ2-2, with a tentative D call TRBD1 (7 bases). The CDR3 totals 16 residues. Trimming stripped 4 bases from V and 4 bases from J, with 16 bases between. CDR1 is MNHEY, CDR2 SVGAGI, per germline. CDR3 region: CASSWETGRTTGELFF. DNA for the CDR3: TGTGCCAGCAGTTGGGAGACAGGGAGGACCACCGGGGAGCTGTTTTTT.

This clone was found once. This chain connects TRBV15 to TRBJ1-1; 7 bases align to TRBD1. The V segment lost 0 bases and the J segment 0 bases; nucleotides outside the gene matches: 4. The CDR3 covers 16 residues. Germline assignment: CDR1 LNHNV and CDR2 YYDKDF (reference sequence). The CDR3 region is CATSRDLDRMNTEAFF. The CDR3 DNA reads TGTGCCACCAGCAGAGATTTGGACAGGATGAACACTGAAGCTTTCTTT.

The CDR3 is CAISESWVGGTEAFF. The DNA of the CDR3 is TGTGCCATCAGTGAGTCGTGGGTGGGGGGCACTGAAGCTTTCTTT. This rearrangement joins TRBV10-3 to TRBJ1-1; perhaps TRBD1 as D (5 bases). This CDR3 comprises 15 residues. CDR1 is ENHRY and CDR2 is SYGVKD in the germline V gene. V lost 0 bases and J lost 4, with 12 bases in between.

This clone was seen once. The chain combines TRBV3-1 (or the pseudogene TRBV3-2) with TRBJ2-1, with D unclear. The CDR3 is 13 residues long. Deletions cut 1 base from V and 5 bases from J, with 6 bases between. CDR1 is LGHDT, CDR2 YNNKEL, per germline (reference sequence). The CDR3 nucleotides are TGTGCCAGCAGCCAAGTTGGGCACAATGAGCAGTTCTTC. Translation gives CASSQVGHNEQFF.

V and J are TRBV11-2 and TRBJ2-1; TRBD2 agrees at 7 bases. The V and J ends lost 1 base and 9 bases, in that order; junction bases with no gene match: 3. The germline gives CDR1 SGHAT, CDR2 FQNNGV. The CDR3 has 13 amino acids. CDR3 nucleotide sequence: TGTGCCAGCAGCTTAGTTGGCGGGGGTGAGCAGTTCTTC. As protein: CASSLVGGGEQFF. The full variable domain, with the rest looked up from reference TRBV11-2 and TRBJ2-1, is EAGVAQSPRYKIIEKRQSVAFWCNPISGHATLYWYQQILGQGPKLLIQFQNNGVVDDSQLPKDRFSAERLKGVDSTLKIQPAKLEDSAVYLCASSLVGGGEQFFGPGTRLTVL.

Details on this clone: Other DNA sequences in the sample encode the same CDR3. The gene calls are TRBV4-2 and TRBJ2-3, with 12 nucleotides matching TRBD2. The V segment lost 0 bases and the J segment 4 bases; nucleotides outside the gene matches: 5. The CDR3 totals 17 residues. Germline assignment: CDR1 LGHNA and CDR2 YNFKEQ. The CDR3: CASSQDSSGGAADTQYF. The CDR3 DNA sequence: TGTGCCAGCAGCCAAGATTCTAGCGGGGGGGCCGCAGATACGCAGTATTTT.

The chain has TRBV4-2 and TRBJ1-2, with D perhaps TRBD1 (6 bases). The CDR3 length is 16 residues. Deletions cut 3 bases from V and 4 bases from J, with 18 bases between. Germline assignment: CDR1 LGHNA and CDR2 YNFKEQ. The CDR3 protein is CASSQETGPPTYGYTF. For the CDR3, the DNA is TGTGCCAGCAGCCAGGAAACAGGGCCACCCACCTATGGCTACACCTTC.

This chain connects TRBV10-3 to TRBJ1-2, with D possibly matching TRBD1 (5 bases). Germline V CDR1 and CDR2: ENHRY, SYGVKD. The V and J ends lost 2 bases and 2 bases respectively, with 9 bases between them. The length of the CDR3 is 14 residues. The CDR3 spells CAISEPGVNYGYTF. Written as DNA, the CDR3 is TGTGCCATCAGTGAGCCGGGGGTAAACTATGGCTACACCTTC.

The CDR3 nucleotides read TGCGCCAGCAGCCGCACAGGGGGCAGCTATGGCTACACCTTC. Amino acid sequence: CASSRTGGSYGYTF. The genes are TRBV5-1 and TRBJ1-2; TRBD1 matches 9 bases. Germline V gives CDR1 SGHRS, CDR2 YFSETQ. CDR3 length equals 14 residues. Unmatched junction bases numbered 5, after V lost 4 bases and J lost 4 bases.